The entry below gives a single TCR beta chain sequence along with its context. Its specificity is unknown. One junction end does not reproduce the germline sequence, and a read error may be involved. The data were taken from a study of shared clonotypes between healthy human individuals. Study observations and caveats: Rarefaction showed sorted-subset sequencing was incomplete despite large depth.

Only in-frame clones appear in the TCRdb table, and some are missing; sequencing was by immunoSEQ multiplex PCR. Of more than 600,000 clones in the sample, roughly 94% were seen once. Germline CDR1 and CDR2: SEHNR and FQNEAQ (reference sequence). There are 16 residues in the CDR3. CD8 cells classed as naive were CD45RO-negative and positively selected for CCR7, excluding terminally differentiated effector memory CD45RA+ cells. Specimen: naive CD8+ T cells sorted from blood. The sequence derives from a man aged 30 to 39 in good health. This chain uses TRBV7-9 with TRBJ2-3; D remains unclear. For the CDR3, the DNA is TGTGCCAGCAGCTTAGCGCAGGCGGACCGCACAAATACGCAGTATTTT. Translation gives CASSLAQADRTNTQYF.